The entry that follows covers one TCR beta chain sequence. Its antigen specificity is not known. It has no much larger one-base neighbor in the sample; base qualities were not kept. The sample holds other DNA sequences that translate to the same CDR3. Relative to germline, V is 0 bases shorter and J is 2 bases shorter, with 9 bases between their ends. Taken from the germline V gene, the CDR1 and CDR2 loops are KGHSH and LQKENI. The CDR3 has 15 amino acids, counting the end cysteine and phenylalanine. The kept DNA is CDR3 alone, 45 bases in frame from the first base. This record comes from a study of blood T cell repertoires in COVID-19 (dated by TCRdb to 2018 to 2021). Background for the entire study: Samples covering the acute and convalescent phases of COVID-19 were provided by collaborators in the United States, Italy and Spain. Subjects who had been exposed to COVID-19, were actively infected with it, or had recovered from it provided the deeply sampled blood TCRbeta repertoires that made up the dataset. The repertoires were released in a freely available public database meant as a resource for research on the immune response to SARS-CoV-2. Where available, HLA class I and class II types were taken from metadata supplied by the sample provider and were not determined by assay-based typing. A de-identified subject ID, COVID-19 status, age in years and sex were almost always included in the sample metadata. The samples were drawn from the first 160 participants of the ongoing ImmuneRACE study and from 950 to 1,500 subjects provided by 6 global collaborators. The prospective study material was composed of cDNA or gDNA derived from T cells, B-cell-depleted T cells, or PBMCs.

The immunoSEQ Assay, a bias-controlled multiplex PCR, was used to amplify TCRbeta CDR3 regions from genomic DNA. Turning to the authors' computational methods: The number of nucleated cells in each sample was estimated by amplification of reference gene primers within the assay. Sequence reads were collapsed and filtered to measure the absolute abundance of every unique TCRbeta CDR3 rearrangement. For each sample, productive Simpson clonality was calculated by taking the square root of Simpson's diversity index across productive rearrangements. Not all clones reach the TCRdb copy of this immuneACCESS table, which keeps in-frame sequences only. Checked studies attribute under half of the gap to unresolved V genes and leave the rest unexplained. V and J calls and clone size come straight from that table; D and trimming were deduced from the DNA. The sample table lists 100,000 or so clones, about 90% of them with a count of one. The biggest ten clones account for under 14% of the sample.

Collaborating institutions collected whole blood in K2EDTA tubes following their own protocols. Collaborator samples were shipped for TCRbeta analysis as frozen whole blood, isolated PBMCs, or DNA extracted from either sample type. Overall study outcomes, separate from this receptor: The amount of clinical and demographic metadata varied by source and participant and was provided uncurated.

The sequenced material came from peripheral blood. The V and J segments used are TRBV18 and TRBJ2-3; TRBD1 is a weak D gene call, 6 bases matching. This TCR was sampled from a woman aged 25 to 39 with acute or convalescent COVID-19. The CDR3 reads as follows: CASSPPGGSTDTQYF. The DNA sequence is TGTGCCAGCTCACCACCAGGGGGATCCACAGATACGCAGTATTTT.